The clone carrying this T cell receptor (beta chain) was detected only a few times. What it binds is not known. Together with a sample-barcoded 5' primer, a J-beta primer mix was included in a second PCR lasting roughly 6 to 12 cycles. Each of the cDNA molecules was tagged by a template-switch adaptor with 12 random nucleotides. MiXCR, run by TCRdb on the 5' RACE reads, gives a single entry per CDR3 protein. The data contain fewer than 2,000,000 distinct CDR3 sequences, roughly 30% of them singletons. This entry is derived from a study of blood T cells in healthy people across ages. Across the study: About one barcoded beta molecule per two T cells came from capture by template switching.

Study-wide points: It was held that the diversity estimates obtained from one million T cells were underestimates. Both naive CD4+ cell counts and diversity were greater in long-lived donors than in aged donors.

The TCR comes from a woman under 40 in good health. Sequencing was performed on blood.

The CDR3, as DNA: TGCGCCAGCAGCTTGGGACAGGGTGTCGGGTACCAAGAGACCCAGTACTTC. Protein: CASSLGQGVGYQETQYF. The chain joins TRBV5-1 to TRBJ2-5; 7 positions match TRBD1. V was pared by 0 bases and J by 0 bases, with 8 bases of the junction left unmatched. The CDR3 is made up of 17 amino acids. The germline V gene has CDR1 SGHRS and CDR2 YFSETQ. The entire variable domain, with the rest obtained from reference TRBV5-1 and TRBJ2-5, is as follows: KAGVTQTPRYLIKTRGQQVTLSCSPISGHRSVSWYQQTPGQGLQFLFEYFSETQRNKGNFPGRFSGRQFSNSRSEMNVSTLELGDSALYLCASSLGQGVGYQETQYFGPGTRLLVL.